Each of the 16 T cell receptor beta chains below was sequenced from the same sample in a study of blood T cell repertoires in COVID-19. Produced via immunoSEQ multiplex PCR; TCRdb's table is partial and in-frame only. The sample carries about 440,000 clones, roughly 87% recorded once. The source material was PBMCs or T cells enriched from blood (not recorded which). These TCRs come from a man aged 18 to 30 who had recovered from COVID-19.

CDR3 DNA sequence: TGTGCCAGCAGCAAAGAACGGAGCGGGAGGGCCCTAGAGACCCAGTACTTC. Translation: CASSKERSGRALETQYF. V gene TRBV21-1 combines with J gene TRBJ2-5; the D call of TRBD2 is as the table states it, not checked on the DNA. TRBV21-1 is a recognized pseudogene. The CDR3 runs 17 residues.

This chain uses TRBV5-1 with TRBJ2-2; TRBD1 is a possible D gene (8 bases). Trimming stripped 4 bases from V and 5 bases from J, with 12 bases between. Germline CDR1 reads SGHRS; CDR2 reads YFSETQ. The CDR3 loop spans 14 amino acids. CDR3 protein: CASSERDRTGELFF. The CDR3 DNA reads TGCGCCAGCAGCGAGCGGGACAGGACCGGGGAGCTGTTTTTT.

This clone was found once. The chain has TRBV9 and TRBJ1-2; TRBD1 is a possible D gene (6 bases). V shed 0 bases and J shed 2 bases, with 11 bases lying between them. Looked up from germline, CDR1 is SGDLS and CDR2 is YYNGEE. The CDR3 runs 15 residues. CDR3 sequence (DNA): TGTGCCAGCAGCGTAGGGCACACAGGGAACTATGGCTACACCTTC. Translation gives CASSVGHTGNYGYTF.

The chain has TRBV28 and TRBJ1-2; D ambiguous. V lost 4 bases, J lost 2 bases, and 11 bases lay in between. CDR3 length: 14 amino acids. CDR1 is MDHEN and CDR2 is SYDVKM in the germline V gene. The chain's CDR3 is CASSSGRGNYGYTF. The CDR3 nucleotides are TGTGCCAGCAGTTCCGGACGGGGAAACTATGGCTACACCTTC.

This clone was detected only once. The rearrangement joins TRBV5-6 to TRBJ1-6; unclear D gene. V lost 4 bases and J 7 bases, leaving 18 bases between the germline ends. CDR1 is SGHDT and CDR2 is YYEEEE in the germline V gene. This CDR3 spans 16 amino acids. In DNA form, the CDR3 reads TGTGCCAGCAGCAATACAAAGATATTCCCGAATTCACCCCTCCACTTT. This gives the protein CASSNTKIFPNSPLHF.

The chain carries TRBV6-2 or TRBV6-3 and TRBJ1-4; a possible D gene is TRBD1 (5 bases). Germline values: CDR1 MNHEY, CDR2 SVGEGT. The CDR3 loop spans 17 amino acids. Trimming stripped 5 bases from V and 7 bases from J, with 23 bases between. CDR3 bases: TGTGCCAGCAGTGCCCCGGCAGGGAGGGGAAATAGTGAAAAACTGTTTTTT. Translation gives CASSAPAGRGNSEKLFF.

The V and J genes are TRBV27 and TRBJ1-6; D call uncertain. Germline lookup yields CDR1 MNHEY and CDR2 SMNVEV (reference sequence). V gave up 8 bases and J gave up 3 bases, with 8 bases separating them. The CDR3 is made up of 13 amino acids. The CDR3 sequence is CASCQVYNSPLHF. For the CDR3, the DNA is TGTGCCAGCTGTCAGGTCTATAATTCACCCCTCCACTTT.

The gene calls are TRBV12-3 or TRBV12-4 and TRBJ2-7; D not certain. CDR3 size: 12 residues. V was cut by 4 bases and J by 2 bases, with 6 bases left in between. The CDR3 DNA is TGTGCCAGCAGTTCCCCTCCCTACGAGCAGTACTTC. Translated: CASSSPPYEQYF.

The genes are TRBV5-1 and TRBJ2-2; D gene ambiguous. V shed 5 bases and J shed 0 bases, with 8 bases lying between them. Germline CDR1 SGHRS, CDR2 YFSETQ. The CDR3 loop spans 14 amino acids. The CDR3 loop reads CASSSPSNTGELFF. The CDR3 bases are TGCGCCAGCAGTAGCCCATCGAACACCGGGGAGCTGTTTTTT.

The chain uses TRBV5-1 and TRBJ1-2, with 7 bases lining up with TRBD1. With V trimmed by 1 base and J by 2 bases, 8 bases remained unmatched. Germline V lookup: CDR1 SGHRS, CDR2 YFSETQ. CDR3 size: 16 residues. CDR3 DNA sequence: TGCGCCAGCAGCTTGATGACAGGGAGTCAGAACTATGGCTACACCTTC. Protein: CASSLMTGSQNYGYTF.

DNA for the CDR3: TGCGCCAGCAGCTCCATCGACGGGAATTCACCCCTCCACTTT. Amino acids: CASSSIDGNSPLHF. The J gene is TRBJ1-6, the V gene TRBV5-1; D gene unclear. Trimming stripped 3 bases from V and 7 bases from J, with 11 bases between. This CDR3 has 14 amino acids. Germline V gene sequence: CDR1 SGHRS, CDR2 YFSETQ.

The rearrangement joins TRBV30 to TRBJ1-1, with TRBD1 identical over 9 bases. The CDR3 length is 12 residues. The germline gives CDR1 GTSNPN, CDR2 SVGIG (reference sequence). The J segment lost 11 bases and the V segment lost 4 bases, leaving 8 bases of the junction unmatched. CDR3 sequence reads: CAWTGDRVRAFF. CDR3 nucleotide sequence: TGTGCCTGGACCGGGGACAGGGTTCGCGCTTTCTTT. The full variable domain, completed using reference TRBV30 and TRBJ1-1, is SQTIHQWPATLVQPVGSPLSLECTVEGTSNPNLYWYRQAAGRGLQLLFYSVGIGQISSEVPQNLSASRPQDRQFILSSKKLLLSDSGFYLCAWTGDRVRAFFGQGTRLTVV.

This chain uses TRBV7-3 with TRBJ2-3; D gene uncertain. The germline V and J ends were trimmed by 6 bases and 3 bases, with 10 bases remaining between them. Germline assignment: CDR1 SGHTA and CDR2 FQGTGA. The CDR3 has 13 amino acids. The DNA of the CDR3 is TGTGCCAGCAGTTACACCAGGACAGATACGCAGTATTTT. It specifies CASSYTRTDTQYF.

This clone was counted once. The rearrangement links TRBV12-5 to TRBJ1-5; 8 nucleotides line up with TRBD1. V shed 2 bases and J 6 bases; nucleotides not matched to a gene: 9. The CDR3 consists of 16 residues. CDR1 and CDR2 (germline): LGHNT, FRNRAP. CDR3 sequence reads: CASGLLVGQAGQPQHF. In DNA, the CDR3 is TGTGCTAGTGGTTTGCTGGTGGGACAGGCGGGTCAGCCCCAGCATTTT. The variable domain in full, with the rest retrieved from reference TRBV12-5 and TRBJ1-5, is DARVTQTPRHKVTEMGQEVTMRCQPILGHNTVFWYRQTMMQGLELLAYFRNRAPLDDSGMPKDRFSAEMPDATLATLKIQPSEPRDSAVYFCASGLLVGQAGQPQHFGDGTRLSIL.

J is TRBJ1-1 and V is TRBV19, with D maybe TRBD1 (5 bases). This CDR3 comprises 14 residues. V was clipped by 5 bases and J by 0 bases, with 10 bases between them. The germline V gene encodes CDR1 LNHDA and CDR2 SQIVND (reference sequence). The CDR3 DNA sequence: TGTGCCAGTAGTCATAGGACACTGAACACTGAAGCTTTCTTT. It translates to CASSHRTLNTEAFF.

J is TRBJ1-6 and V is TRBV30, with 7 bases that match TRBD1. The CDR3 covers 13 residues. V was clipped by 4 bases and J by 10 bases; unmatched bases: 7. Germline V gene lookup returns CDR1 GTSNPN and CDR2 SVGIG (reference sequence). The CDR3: CAWTDRLGSPLHF. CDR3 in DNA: TGTGCCTGGACGGACAGGCTCGGCTCACCCCTCCACTTT.